This TCR beta chain was identified during a study of blood T cells in healthy people across ages (dated by TCRdb to 2014 to 2015). A note on the overall study: In model experiments, template switching captured roughly one uniquely barcoded TCR beta cDNA molecule for every two T cells. Age-related changes in TCR beta repertoire diversity were measured in the study by deep sequencing normalized with unique cDNA molecular identifiers. Donors were grouped into four age groups: young (average approximately 16 years), middle-aged (less than 40), aged (around 60) and long-lived (about 82). To avoid experimental bias, donors of different ages were spread randomly across the sequencing lanes. Two additional independent replicas of 1 million unique cDNA reads from the same blood draw were analyzed for two donors (one aged 18 to 29 and one aged 80 or older).

What the study reported, not specific to this receptor: The percentage of naive T cells measured by flow cytometry correlated strongly with observed TCR beta diversity. Estimates of total diversity from one million sequenced T cells were regarded as lower bounds and underestimates. As age increased, observed TCR beta diversity per million T cells dropped in a roughly linear way, and a significant reduction was already evident by age 40. Compared with the aged group, the long-lived group had more naive CD4+ T cells, fewer expanded clones and increased TCR diversity, a pattern suggesting age selection. Since profiling was done on bulk unsorted PBMCs, naive and antigen-experienced compartments could not be conclusively compared. Donor CMV infection status was unknown, potentially confounding age-related changes in expanded clonotypes.

In the case of this clonotype: What this receptor recognizes is not known. No much larger clone is present one base from it, and per-base qualities are unavailable.

Systemically healthy Caucasian individuals from Russia, 39 in total and aged about 6 to 95 years, were included as donors. Each donor gave about 11 milliliters of peripheral blood, drawn into EDTA-treated Vacutainer tubes. PBMCs were isolated by Ficoll-Paque density-gradient centrifugation, with at least 7 million obtained per sample. Trizol reagent was used to extract total RNA from the PBMCs, yielding at least 5 micrograms per sample. For every donor, an aliquot of PBMCs went through flow cytometry to measure the percentages of naive CD45RAhigh/CD27high T cells. To prepare the library, 5' RACE was applied. The sequencer listed for this sample is Illumina HiSeq 2500. A second PCR of 7 to 11 cycles was performed with a sample-barcoded 5' primer and a J-beta primer mix. A template-switch 5' adaptor carrying 12 random nucleotides introduced a unique molecular identifier onto each TCR beta cDNA molecule. Each sample yielded at least 3 million CDR3-containing paired-end reads. First-strand cDNA was synthesized from all RNA with the Mint cDNA synthesis kit, primed by a TRBC-specific oligonucleotide. After uracil-DNA glycosylase treatment, a first 18-cycle PCR used universal primers M1SS and BC2_uni_R on all cDNA. The study's processing was this. Each sample was normalized by randomly selecting 1 million high-quality reads, each carrying a distinct molecular identifier. Reads with shared molecular identifiers were discarded instead of being binned into consensus sequences. CDR3 identification, clonotype clustering and error correction used MiTCR with a Q25 quality threshold and the strictest error-elimination algorithm. A nonparametric unseen species model with Euler transformation was used to estimate lower-bound total TCR beta diversity. TCRdb reprocessed the public reads (quality trimming at Q25 with fastp, clone calling with MiXCR) and kept in-frame beta chains. A single entry per CDR3 protein holds the most common genes and DNA from its merged rows. The V and J calls come from TCRdb's annotation, not from the publication. This sample lists about 1.8 million distinct CDR3 sequences; 49% were detected once. The top ten clonotypes cover 2.1% of the sample.

The junction carries 25 bases between V and J, which are trimmed by 6 bases and 13 bases respectively. The CDR3 contains 15 residues, cysteine and phenylalanine counted. Just CDR3 DNA is preserved here, 45 bases in frame from base 1. The chain was built from TRBV12-3 or TRBV12-4 and TRBJ2-1, and possibly TRBD1, on 6 matching bases. The sequence was collected from a woman in her thirties or forties in good health. The specimen was blood. The nucleotides are TGTGCCAGCAGAGAAAAAAAACAGGGTTGGGAGACCCAGTTCTTC. It specifies CASREKKQGWETQFF.